This T cell receptor (beta chain) was captured by sequencing in a study of neurological immune-mediated disorders. Study conclusions and caveats: It was HTLV-1-associated myelopathy that showed the most TCR clonal expansion, while multiple sclerosis showed the least, falling below healthy controls. For the multiple sclerosis repertoire cluster, no association with any clinical or MRI feature was found.

The output of every sequencing run exceeded 170 million TCR-beta sequences, derived from 15-18 subjects. TCRdb reprocessed the 5' RACE reads with MiXCR, giving one entry per CDR3 protein. The table records tens of thousands of distinct CDR3 sequences, roughly 4.3% of them present only once. A few counts support this clonotype. Its target is not known. Sample: PBMCs. The receptor's source is a man aged 25 to 40 with multiple sclerosis.

CDR3 in amino acids: CASSQRTGGNSPLHF. The CDR3 DNA reads as TGCGCCAGCAGCCAACGGACAGGGGGTAATTCACCCCTCCACTTT. The J gene is TRBJ1-6, the V gene TRBV4-1; 10 bases are shared with TRBD1. Germline CDR1 reads MGHRA; CDR2 reads YSYEKL. There are 15 residues in the CDR3. V lost 2 bases and J lost 6; bases outside the gene matches: 1.